This entry lists 2 T cell receptor beta chains sequenced from one sample in a study of blood T cells in healthy people across ages. It was with a sample-barcoded 5' primer and a J-beta primer mix that a second PCR of about 6 to 12 cycles was run. TCRdb reanalysed the 5' RACE reads using MiXCR and keeps one entry per CDR3 protein. The sample includes 1.5 million to 2 million distinct CDR3 sequences, approximately 28% of them seen just once. Source material: blood. Every receptor here comes from a young woman in good health.

This clonotype was picked up many times. The V call is TRBV7-3, the J call TRBJ2-7; D is possibly TRBD2 (6 bases). Trimming took off 5 bases at V and 2 bases at J, with 13 bases between the two ends. From germline, CDR1 is SGHTA and CDR2 FQGTGA. The CDR3 loop spans 14 amino acids. CDR3 bases: TGTGCCAGCAGCAGGACTATCGGAGCCTACGAGCAGTACTTC. Its translation: CASSRTIGAYEQYF.

This clonotype was counted at least ten times. J is TRBJ2-6 and V is TRBV20-1; D call uncertain. Germline V gene data show CDR1 as DFQATT and CDR2 as SNEGSKA (reference sequence). V was cut by 3 bases and J by 1 base, with 7 bases left in between. The CDR3 sequence is 14 residues long. CDR3 sequence reads: CSASPDSGANVLTF. CDR3 coding DNA: TGCAGTGCTAGTCCCGATTCTGGGGCCAACGTCCTGACTTTC.